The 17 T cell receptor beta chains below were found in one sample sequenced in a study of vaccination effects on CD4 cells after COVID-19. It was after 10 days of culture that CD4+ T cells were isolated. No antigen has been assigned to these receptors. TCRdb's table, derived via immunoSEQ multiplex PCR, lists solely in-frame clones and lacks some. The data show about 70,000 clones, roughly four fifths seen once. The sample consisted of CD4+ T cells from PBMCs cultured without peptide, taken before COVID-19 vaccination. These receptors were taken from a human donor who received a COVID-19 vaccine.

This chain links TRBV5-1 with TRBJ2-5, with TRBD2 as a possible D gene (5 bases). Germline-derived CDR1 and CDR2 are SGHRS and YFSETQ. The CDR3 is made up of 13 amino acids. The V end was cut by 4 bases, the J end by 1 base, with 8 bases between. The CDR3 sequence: CASSPGSQETQYF. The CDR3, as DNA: TGCGCCAGCAGCCCGGGATCCCAAGAGACCCAGTACTTC.

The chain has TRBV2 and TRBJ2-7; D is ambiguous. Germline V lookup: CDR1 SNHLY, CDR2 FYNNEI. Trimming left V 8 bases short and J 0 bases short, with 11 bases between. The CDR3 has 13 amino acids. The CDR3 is CASRAVPSYEQYV. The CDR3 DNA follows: TGTGCCAGCCGGGCCGTCCCCTCCTACGAGCAGTACGTC.

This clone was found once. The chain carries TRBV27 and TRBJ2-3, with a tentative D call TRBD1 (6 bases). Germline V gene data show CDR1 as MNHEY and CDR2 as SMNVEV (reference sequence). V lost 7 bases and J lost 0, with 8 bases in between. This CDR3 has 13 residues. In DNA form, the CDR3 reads TGTGCCAGCAAGGGACATAGCACAGATACGCAGTATTTT. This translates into CASKGHSTDTQYF.

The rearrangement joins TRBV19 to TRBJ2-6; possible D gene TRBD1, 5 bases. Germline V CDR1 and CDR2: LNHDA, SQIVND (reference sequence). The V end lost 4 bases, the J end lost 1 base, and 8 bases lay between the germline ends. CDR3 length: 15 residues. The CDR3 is CASSTDSSGANVLTF. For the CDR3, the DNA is TGTGCCAGTAGTACTGACAGTTCTGGGGCCAACGTCCTGACTTTC.

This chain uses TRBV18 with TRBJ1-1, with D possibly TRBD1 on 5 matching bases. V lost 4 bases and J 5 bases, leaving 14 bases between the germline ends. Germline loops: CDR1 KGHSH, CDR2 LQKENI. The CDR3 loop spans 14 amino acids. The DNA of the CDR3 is TGTGCCAGCTCACTCCCGACAGAGGCGACTGAAGCTTTCTTT. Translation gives CASSLPTEATEAFF.

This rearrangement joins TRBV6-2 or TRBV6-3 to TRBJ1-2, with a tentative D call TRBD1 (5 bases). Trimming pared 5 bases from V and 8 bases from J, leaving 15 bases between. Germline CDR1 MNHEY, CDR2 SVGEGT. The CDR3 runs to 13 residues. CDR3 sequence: CASSPLRQRGYTF. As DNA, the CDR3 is TGTGCCAGCAGTCCGCTTAGACAGAGGGGCTACACCTTC.

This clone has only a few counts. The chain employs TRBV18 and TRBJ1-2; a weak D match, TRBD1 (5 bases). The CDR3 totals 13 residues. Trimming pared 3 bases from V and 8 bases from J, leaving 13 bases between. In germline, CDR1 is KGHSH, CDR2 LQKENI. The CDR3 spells CASSPSAGWGYTF. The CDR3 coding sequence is TGTGCCAGCTCACCCTCTGCAGGGTGGGGCTACACCTTC.

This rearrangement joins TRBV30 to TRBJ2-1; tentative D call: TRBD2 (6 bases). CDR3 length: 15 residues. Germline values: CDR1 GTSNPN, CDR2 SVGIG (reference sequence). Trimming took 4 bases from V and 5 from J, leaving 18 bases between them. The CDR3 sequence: CAWTKGLGTNNEQFF. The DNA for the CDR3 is TGTGCCTGGACGAAGGGACTTGGAACGAACAATGAGCAGTTCTTC.

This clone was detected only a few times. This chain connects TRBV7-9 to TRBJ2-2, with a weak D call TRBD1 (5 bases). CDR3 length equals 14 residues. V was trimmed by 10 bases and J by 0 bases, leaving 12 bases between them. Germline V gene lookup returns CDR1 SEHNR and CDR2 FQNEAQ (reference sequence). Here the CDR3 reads CATDRFANTGELFF. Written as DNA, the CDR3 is TGTGCCACAGACAGATTCGCGAACACCGGGGAGCTGTTTTTT.

CDR3 amino acids: CSVGRDRYNEQFF. CDR3 bases: TGCAGCGTTGGCAGGGATCGATACAATGAGCAGTTCTTC. This chain uses TRBV29-1 with TRBJ2-1; D may be TRBD1 (5 bases). Trimming took off 4 bases at V and 4 bases at J, with 11 bases between the two ends. CDR1 and CDR2 (germline): SQVTM, ANQGSEA. This CDR3 has 13 amino acids.

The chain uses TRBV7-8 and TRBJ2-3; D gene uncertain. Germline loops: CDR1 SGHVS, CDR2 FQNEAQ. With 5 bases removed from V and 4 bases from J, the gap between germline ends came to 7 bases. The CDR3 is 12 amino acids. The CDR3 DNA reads TGTGCCAGCAGCCTCATCCCAGATACGCAGTATTTT. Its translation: CASSLIPDTQYF. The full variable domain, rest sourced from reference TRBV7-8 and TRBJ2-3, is GAGVSQSPRYKVAKRGQDVALRCDPISGHVSLFWYQQALGQGPEFLTYFQNEAQLDKSGLPSDRFFAERPEGSVSTLKIQRTQQEDSAVYLCASSLIPDTQYFGPGTRLTVL.

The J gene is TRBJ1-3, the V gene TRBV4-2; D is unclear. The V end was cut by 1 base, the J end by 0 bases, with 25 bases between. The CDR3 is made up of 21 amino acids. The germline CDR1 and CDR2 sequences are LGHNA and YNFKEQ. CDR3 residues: CASSQGPSGFIQPISGNTIYF. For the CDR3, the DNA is TGTGCCAGCAGCCAAGGGCCTTCGGGGTTCATACAGCCTATCTCTGGAAACACCATATATTTT.

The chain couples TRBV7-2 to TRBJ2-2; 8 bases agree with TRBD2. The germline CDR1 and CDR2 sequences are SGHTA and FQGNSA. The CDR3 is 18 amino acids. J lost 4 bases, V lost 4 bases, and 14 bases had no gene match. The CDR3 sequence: CASSSTISAGGLTGELFF. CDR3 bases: TGTGCCAGCAGCTCAACGATTTCGGCGGGGGGACTCACCGGGGAGCTGTTTTTT.

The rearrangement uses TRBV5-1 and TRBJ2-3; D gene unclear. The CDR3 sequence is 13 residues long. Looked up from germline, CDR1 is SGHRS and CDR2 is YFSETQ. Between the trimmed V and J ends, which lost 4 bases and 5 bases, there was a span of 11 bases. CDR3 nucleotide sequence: TGCGCCAGCAGCCCCTCCCTCGGAGATACGCAGTATTTT. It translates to CASSPSLGDTQYF.

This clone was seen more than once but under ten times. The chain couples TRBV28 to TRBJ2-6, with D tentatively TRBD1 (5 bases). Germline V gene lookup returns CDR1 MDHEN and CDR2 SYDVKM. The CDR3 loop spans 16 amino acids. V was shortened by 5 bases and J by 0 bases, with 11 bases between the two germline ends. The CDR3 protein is CASSVDTFSGANVLTF. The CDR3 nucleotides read TGTGCCAGCAGTGTGGACACCTTCTCTGGGGCCAACGTCCTGACTTTC. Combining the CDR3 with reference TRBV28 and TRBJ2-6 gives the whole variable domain DVKVTQSSRYLVKRTGEKVFLECVQDMDHENMFWYRQDPGLGLRLIYFSYDVKMKEKGDIPEGYSVSREKKERFSLILESASTNQTSMYLCASSVDTFSGANVLTFGAGSRLTVL.

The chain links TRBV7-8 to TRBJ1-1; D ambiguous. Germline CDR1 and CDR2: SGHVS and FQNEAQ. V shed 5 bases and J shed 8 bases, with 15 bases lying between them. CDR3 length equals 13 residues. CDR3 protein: CASSPWTFAEAFF. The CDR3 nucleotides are TGTGCCAGCAGCCCCTGGACCTTCGCCGAAGCTTTCTTT.

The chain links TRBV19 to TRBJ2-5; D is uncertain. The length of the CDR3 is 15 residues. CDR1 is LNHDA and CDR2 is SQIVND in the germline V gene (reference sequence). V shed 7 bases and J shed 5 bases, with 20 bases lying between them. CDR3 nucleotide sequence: TGTGCCAGTAAGAGAAAAGAGATAATAGGGGAGACCCAGTACTTC. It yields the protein CASKRKEIIGETQYF.